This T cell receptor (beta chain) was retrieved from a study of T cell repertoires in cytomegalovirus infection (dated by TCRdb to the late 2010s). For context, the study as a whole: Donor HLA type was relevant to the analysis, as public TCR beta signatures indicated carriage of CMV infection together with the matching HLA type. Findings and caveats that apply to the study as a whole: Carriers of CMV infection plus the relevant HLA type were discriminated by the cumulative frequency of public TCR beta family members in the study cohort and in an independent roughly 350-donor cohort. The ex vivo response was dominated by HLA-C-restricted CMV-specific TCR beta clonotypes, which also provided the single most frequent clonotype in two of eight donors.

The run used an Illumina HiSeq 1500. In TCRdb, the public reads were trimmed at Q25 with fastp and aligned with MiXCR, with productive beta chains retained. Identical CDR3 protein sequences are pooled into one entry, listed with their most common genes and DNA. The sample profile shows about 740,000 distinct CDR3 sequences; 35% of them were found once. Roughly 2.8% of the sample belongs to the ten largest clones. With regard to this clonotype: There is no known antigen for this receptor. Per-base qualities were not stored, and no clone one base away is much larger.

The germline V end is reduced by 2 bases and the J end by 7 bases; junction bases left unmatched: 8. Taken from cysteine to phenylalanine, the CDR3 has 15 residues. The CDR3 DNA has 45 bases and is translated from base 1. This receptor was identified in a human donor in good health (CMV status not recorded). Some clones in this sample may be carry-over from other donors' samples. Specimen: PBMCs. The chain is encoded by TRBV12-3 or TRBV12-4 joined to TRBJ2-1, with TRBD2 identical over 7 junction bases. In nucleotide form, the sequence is TGTGCCAGCAGTTTATTGGCGGGAGAGGGAAATGAGCAGTTCTTC. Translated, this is CASSLLAGEGNEQFF.